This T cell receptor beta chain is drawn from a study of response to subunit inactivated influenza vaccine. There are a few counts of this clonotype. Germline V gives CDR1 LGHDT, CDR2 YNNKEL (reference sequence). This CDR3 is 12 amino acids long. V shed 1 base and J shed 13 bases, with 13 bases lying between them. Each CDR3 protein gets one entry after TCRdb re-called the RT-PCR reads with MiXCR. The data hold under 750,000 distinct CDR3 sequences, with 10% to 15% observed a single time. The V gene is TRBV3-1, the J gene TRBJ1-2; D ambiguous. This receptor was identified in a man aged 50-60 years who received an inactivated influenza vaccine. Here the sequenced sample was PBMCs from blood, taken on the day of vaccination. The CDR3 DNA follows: TGTGCCAGCAGCCAAGCCGGGAGGGAGGCCACCTTC. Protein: CASSQAGREATF.